These 3 T cell receptor beta chains originate from one sample sequenced in a study of CD8 T cells in Susac syndrome. With random hexamers, roughly 0.45 to 1 ug RNA was reverse transcribed. TCRdb reanalysed the immunoSEQ multiplex PCR reads using MiXCR and keeps one entry per CDR3 protein. The sample lists 160,000 or so distinct CDR3 sequences, 94% occurring once. The sequenced sample consisted of CD4+ T cells from PBMCs. The receptors originated from a human donor with Susac syndrome.

This clonotype was seen once. J is TRBJ1-1 and V is TRBV14, with unresolved D. Trimming took off 4 bases at V and 4 bases at J, with 10 bases between the two ends. The germline gives CDR1 SGHDN, CDR2 FVKESK. CDR3 length: 13 residues. The CDR3 DNA follows: TGTGCCAGCAGCCCATCGTGGGTCACTGAAGCTTTCTTT. Translating gives CASSPSWVTEAFF.

The CDR3 region is CAIRDREAEAFF. The CDR3 nucleotides are TGTGCCATCAGGGACAGGGAGGCCGAAGCTTTCTTT. The J gene is TRBJ1-1, the V gene TRBV10-3, with 8 bases that match TRBD1. This CDR3 is built from 12 residues. The V segment lost 6 bases and the J segment 8 bases; nucleotides outside the gene matches: 5. CDR1 and CDR2 (germline): ENHRY, SYGVKD.

The gene calls are TRBV7-8 and TRBJ2-7, with TRBD1 matching over 7 bases. Germline V gene sequence: CDR1 SGHVS, CDR2 FQNEAQ. The CDR3 runs 14 residues. V shed 4 bases, J shed 5 bases, and the junction held 8 bases outside the gene matches. The CDR3 DNA follows: TGTGCCAGCAGCTCCCTGGGCCAGGGGGACGAGCAGTACTTC. Its translation is CASSSLGQGDEQYF.